The 9 T cell receptor beta chains below were found in one sample sequenced in a study of cytomegalovirus exposure and HLA in healthy donors. Both 60 Vbeta primers and 13 Jbeta primers went into the PCR. TCRdb's copy holds only in-frame clones and misses some; the assay was immunoSEQ multiplex PCR. The sample lists more than 85,000 clones, 83% occurring once. Sequencing input: PBMCs. These receptor sequences come from a man aged 18 to 35 in good health and CMV-seronegative.

This clone was seen only once. V and J are TRBV29-1 and TRBJ1-5; 7 bases align to TRBD1. V lost 4 bases, J lost 4 bases, and 4 bases stayed unmatched. Germline CDR1 SQVTM, CDR2 ANQGSEA. The CDR3 length is 13 residues. CDR3 sequence (DNA): TGCAGCGTTGTAGAACAGGGGAATCAGCCCCAGCATTTT. Protein sequence: CSVVEQGNQPQHF.

This clone is a singleton in its sample. CDR3 loop: CASSHWASSYNEQFF. CDR3 bases: TGTGCCAGCAGTCACTGGGCGAGCTCCTACAATGAGCAGTTCTTC. V gene TRBV14 combines with J gene TRBJ2-1; D gene unclear. Germline V gene sequence: CDR1 SGHDN, CDR2 FVKESK. The CDR3 is made up of 15 amino acids. V lost 6 bases and J lost 0, with 12 bases in between.

The chain couples TRBV27 to TRBJ2-5; possibly TRBD2 for D (5 bases). V lost 4 bases and J 1 base, leaving 10 bases between the germline ends. This CDR3 has 14 amino acids. Looked up from germline, CDR1 is MNHEY and CDR2 is SMNVEV (reference sequence). The CDR3 sequence: CASSSSSRQETQYF. CDR3 bases: TGTGCCAGCAGTTCTAGCTCCCGCCAAGAGACCCAGTACTTC.

The rearrangement joins TRBV11-3 to TRBJ2-5, with a weak D call TRBD2 (5 bases). Per the germline V gene, CDR1 is SGHNT and CDR2 is YENEEA. This CDR3 has 13 residues. The V gene lost 5 bases and the J gene lost 5 bases, with 12 bases spanning the gap. Here the CDR3 reads CASSPGVLETQYF. The CDR3 nucleotides read TGTGCCAGCAGCCCCGGGGTTTTGGAGACCCAGTACTTC.

The V gene is TRBV13, the J gene TRBJ2-1, with D tentatively TRBD2 (5 bases). Between the trimmed V and J ends, which lost 3 bases and 0 bases, there was a span of 9 bases. The CDR3 sequence is 15 residues long. CDR1 and CDR2 (germline): PRHDT, FYEKMQ (reference sequence). The CDR3 DNA reads as TGTGCCAGCAGCTTTTATGGGAGCTCCTACAATGAGCAGTTCTTC. Translated: CASSFYGSSYNEQFF.

As DNA, the CDR3 is TGCGCCAGCAGCCAAGTTCTAGGGGCCCGAACAAAACTGTTTTTT. It translates to CASSQVLGARTKLFF. The chain has TRBV4-3 and TRBJ1-4; D is possibly TRBD1 (5 bases). CDR1 is LGHNA and CDR2 is YSLEER in the germline V gene. CDR3 length: 15 residues. The ends were cut back, 1 base at V and 10 bases at J, with 16 bases in the middle.

This clone has just one count. This chain links TRBV5-4 with TRBJ2-7, with 10 bases identical to TRBD2. V gave up 7 bases and J gave up 6 bases; unmatched junction bases: 7. Germline loops: CDR1 SGHNT, CDR2 YYREEE (reference sequence). The CDR3 is made up of 13 amino acids. The CDR3, as DNA: TGTGCCAGCGGCCTAGCGGGAGTCTCCGAGCAGTACTTC. Amino acid sequence: CASGLAGVSEQYF.

The chain recombines TRBV6-6 with TRBJ2-1; 11 nucleotides align to TRBD2. Unmatched junction bases numbered 3, after V lost 6 bases and J lost 2 bases. From germline, CDR1 is MNHNY and CDR2 SVGAGI (reference sequence). This CDR3 comprises 15 residues. In DNA, the CDR3 is TGTGCCAGCAGCACACTAGCGGGAGCCTACAATGAGCAGTTCTTC. Its protein is CASSTLAGAYNEQFF.

This clone was recorded once. Other DNA sequences in the same sample also yield this CDR3. V usage is TRBV19 and J usage is TRBJ1-5; tentative D call: TRBD1 (6 bases). Germline values: CDR1 LNHDA, CDR2 SQIVND (reference sequence). Trimming left V 6 bases short and J 2 bases short, with 8 bases between. The CDR3 covers 13 residues. CDR3 residues: CASRGQGNQPQHF. The CDR3 DNA is TGTGCCAGTAGGGGACAAGGCAATCAGCCCCAGCATTTT.